Each of the 7 T cell receptor beta chains below was sequenced from the same sample in a study of blood T cell repertoires in COVID-19. The assay was immunoSEQ multiplex PCR, and TCRdb's table has in-frame clones only and misses some. Among over 100,000 clones listed, 81% were seen once. Sequenced input: peripheral blood. The receptors were sampled from a woman in her sixties with active or convalescent COVID-19.

CDR3 in amino acids: CASSLGRGHSPLHF. In DNA, the CDR3 is TGTGCCAGCAGCTTGGGCAGGGGCCATTCACCCCTCCACTTT. The chain joins TRBV5-6 to TRBJ1-6, with D perhaps TRBD1 (6 bases). Germline CDR1 SGHDT, CDR2 YYEEEE. Trimming took off 0 bases at V and 8 bases at J, with 9 bases between the two ends. CDR3 length equals 14 residues.

The chain links TRBV6-6 to TRBJ1-2, with D possibly being TRBD1 (6 bases). V was trimmed by 4 bases and J by 7 bases, leaving 16 bases between them. In germline, CDR1 is MNHNY, CDR2 SVGAGI (reference sequence). The CDR3 spans 14 residues. CDR3 residues: CASSWGSGGAGYTF. Here the CDR3 DNA reads TGTGCCAGCAGTTGGGGGTCTGGGGGCGCTGGCTACACCTTC.

The genes are TRBV7-2 and TRBJ1-1; no reliable D call. The V end lost 1 base, the J end lost 8 bases, and 17 bases lay between the germline ends. The V gene's germline CDR1 is SGHTA and CDR2 FQGNSA. This CDR3 spans 15 amino acids. This CDR3 reads CASSLDPPGISEAFF. In nucleotides, the CDR3 is TGTGCCAGCAGCTTAGACCCCCCTGGAATTAGCGAAGCTTTCTTT.

The rearrangement joins TRBV11-2 to TRBJ2-7; possible D gene TRBD1, 6 bases. V lost 5 bases and J 2 bases, leaving 10 bases between the germline ends. Germline assignment: CDR1 SGHAT and CDR2 FQNNGV. CDR3 length equals 13 residues. CDR3 bases: TGTGCCAGCAGCCCAGGGGCCCCCTACGAGCAGTACGTC. Protein: CASSPGAPYEQYV.

This clone appeared a single time. This chain links TRBV6-5 with TRBJ2-3; D might be TRBD2 (6 bases). Looked up from germline, CDR1 is MNHEY and CDR2 is SVGAGI. The V end was cut by 5 bases, the J end by 0 bases, with 9 bases between. This CDR3 comprises 14 residues. The CDR3, as DNA: TGTGCCAGCAGTCCTAGCGTGAGCACAGATACGCAGTATTTT. This sequence encodes CASSPSVSTDTQYF.

The rearrangement uses TRBV5-6 and TRBJ1-1, with D possibly TRBD1 on 6 matching bases. Germline assignment: CDR1 SGHDT and CDR2 YYEEEE. V was cut by 6 bases and J by 0 bases, with 21 bases left in between. There are 17 residues in the CDR3. CDR3: CASIPGGQRYMNTEAFF. CDR3 DNA: TGTGCCAGCATACCGGGGGGGCAGCGTTACATGAACACTGAAGCTTTCTTT.

The CDR3 sequence is CASSLAGGSGYTF. CDR3 DNA sequence: TGTGCCAGCAGCTTGGCCGGGGGGTCTGGCTACACCTTC. The chain combines TRBV5-6 with TRBJ1-2, with D possibly matching TRBD1 (5 bases). CDR1 SGHDT and CDR2 YYEEEE come from the germline V gene. CDR3 length equals 13 residues. The V and J ends lost 0 bases and 7 bases respectively, with 10 bases between them.